This T cell receptor beta chain is from a study of blood T cell repertoires in COVID-19. Across the whole study: PBMCs, B-cell-depleted T cells, or T cells provided the cDNA or gDNA that made up the material.

Seattle patients were enrolled while actively infected and followed longitudinally. CDR1 is LNHDA, CDR2 SQIVND, per germline (reference sequence). V was pared by 7 bases and J by 5 bases, with 10 bases of the junction left unmatched. The CDR3 sequence is 16 residues long. In the source study's methods: Nucleated cell number was recorded as an estimate derived from reference gene primer amplification. Sequencing was performed with immunoSEQ multiplex PCR; in TCRdb, only in-frame clones are kept and a portion is missing. For V, J and clone size, that table is used; D and trimming come from the DNA. The table shows roughly 500,000 clones, with roughly nine tenths occurring only once.

This chain connects TRBV19 to TRBJ2-7; 14 bases map to TRBD2. Source material: peripheral blood. The TCR comes from a man younger than 35 with COVID-19, enrolled during active disease. The CDR3 sequence: CASTSGLAGDSHEQYF. The CDR3 region has the DNA TGTGCCAGTACCTCGGGACTAGCGGGAGATTCGCACGAGCAGTACTTC.